One and the same sample provided the 31 T cell receptor beta chains below, sequenced in a study of T-cell memory formation after mild COVID-19. TCRdb fed the 5' RACE reads into MiXCR, producing one record per CDR3 protein. The sample has about 210,000 distinct CDR3 sequences, around 25% seen once; the top ten hold approximately 10%. Sequencing was performed on PBMCs or a T cell subset sorted from them (not recorded which). These receptors came from an adult woman who had mild COVID-19 (a few samples of this study predate the infection). Cell type and time point are not known.

This clonotype was seen only a few times. This chain joins TRBV5-4 and TRBJ2-3, with no clear D. V gave up 0 bases and J gave up 1 base, with 9 bases separating them. The CDR3 sequence is 15 residues long. CDR1 SGHNT and CDR2 YYREEE come from the germline V gene (reference sequence). CDR3 amino acids: CASSLVNGRTDTQYF. DNA for the CDR3: TGTGCCAGCAGCTTGGTAAACGGACGCACAGATACGCAGTATTTT. Together with reference TRBV5-4 and TRBJ2-3, the CDR3 gives the full variable domain: ETGVTQSPTHLIKTRGQQVTLRCSSQSGHNTVSWYQQALGQGPQFIFQYYREEENGRGNFPPRFSGLQFPNYSSELNVNALELDDSALYLCASSLVNGRTDTQYFGPGTRLTVL.

J is TRBJ2-7 and V is TRBV13; 8 bases are shared with TRBD1. V was pared by 7 bases and J by 1 base, with 3 bases of the junction left unmatched. CDR3 length: 13 amino acids. From germline, CDR1 is PRHDT and CDR2 FYEKMQ (reference sequence). The DNA of the CDR3 is TGTGCCAGCAACGACAGGGGATCCTACGAGCAGTACTTC. This sequence encodes CASNDRGSYEQYF. Looking up the rest from reference TRBV13 and TRBJ2-7 gives the full variable domain: AAGVIQSPRHLIKEKRETATLKCYPIPRHDTVYWYQQGPGQDPQFLISFYEKMQSDKGSIPDRFSAQQFSDYHSELNMSSLELGDSALYFCASNDRGSYEQYFGPGTRLTVT.

This clonotype was seen a few times. This chain joins TRBV9 and TRBJ2-5, with 9 positions matching TRBD2. From germline, CDR1 is SGDLS and CDR2 YYNGEE. The CDR3 loop spans 15 amino acids. V lost 3 bases to trimming and J lost 5 bases; unmatched junction nucleotides: 8. CDR3 loop: CASSEGAGGLETQYF. The CDR3 DNA reads TGTGCCAGCAGCGAGGGAGCGGGAGGATTGGAGACCCAGTACTTC.

This clonotype was seen a few times. This chain uses TRBV20-1 with TRBJ1-1; D might be TRBD1 (5 bases). Germline CDR1 is DFQATT and CDR2 is SNEGSKA (reference sequence). The V end was cut by 6 bases, the J end by 1 base, with 9 bases between. This CDR3 comprises 12 residues. The CDR3 is CSARDGNTEAFF. The CDR3, as DNA: TGCAGTGCAAGGGACGGGAACACTGAAGCTTTCTTT.

V is TRBV7-2 and J is TRBJ2-5; D remains unclear. Trimming stripped 4 bases from V and 5 bases from J, with 20 bases between. This CDR3 is 16 amino acids long. Germline lookup yields CDR1 SGHTA and CDR2 FQGNSA. The CDR3 nucleotides read TGTGCCAGCAGCTCCTCGGAGCTGTTTCCCCCGGAGACCCAGTACTTC. Protein: CASSSSELFPPETQYF.

The chain employs TRBV7-9 and TRBJ2-3; D may be TRBD2 (5 bases). This CDR3 contains 15 residues. CDR1 and CDR2 from the germline V gene are SEHNR and FQNEAQ (reference sequence). The germline V and J ends were trimmed by 7 bases and 4 bases, with 18 bases remaining between them. CDR3: CASTSPWELSDTQYF. CDR3 DNA sequence: TGTGCCAGCACCTCTCCCTGGGAGTTGTCAGATACGCAGTATTTT.

The V call is TRBV7-9, the J call TRBJ2-3; possibly TRBD2 for D (6 bases). In germline, CDR1 is SEHNR, CDR2 FQNEAQ (reference sequence). The germline V and J ends were trimmed by 1 base and 7 bases, with 18 bases remaining between them. The CDR3 is made up of 16 amino acids. The CDR3, as DNA: TGTGCCAGCAGCTTAGTTAGCGGAGGGGTCAAGTATACGCAGTATTTT. It specifies CASSLVSGGVKYTQYF.

V usage is TRBV7-9 and J usage is TRBJ1-1; unclear D gene. V was clipped by 2 bases and J by 5 bases, with 3 bases between them. Germline CDR1 is SEHNR and CDR2 is FQNEAQ (reference sequence). The CDR3 consists of 11 residues. CDR3 in amino acids: CASSLMTEAFF. The DNA of the CDR3 is TGTGCCAGCAGCTTAATGACTGAAGCTTTCTTT.

The rearrangement links TRBV2 to TRBJ2-1, with D tentatively TRBD1 (5 bases). Trimming shortened V by 11 bases and J by 3 bases, and 14 bases separated the two germline ends. CDR1 and CDR2 from the germline V gene are SNHLY and FYNNEI. There are 13 residues in the CDR3. CDR3: CACGARIYNEQFF. CDR3 nucleotides: TGTGCCTGTGGGGCACGGATCTACAATGAGCAGTTCTTC.

This clonotype appeared a single time. The CDR3 loop is CASSAGQGGGNTEAFF. The CDR3, as DNA: TGTGCCAGCAGCGCGGGACAGGGTGGCGGGAACACTGAAGCTTTCTTT. V usage is TRBV9 and J usage is TRBJ1-1; 9 nucleotides agree with TRBD1. This CDR3 has 16 residues. J was trimmed by 1 base and V by 3 bases; bases with no gene match: 7. CDR1 and CDR2 (germline): SGDLS, YYNGEE.

This clonotype showed up just a few times. As DNA, the CDR3 is TGCAGTGCTTCCTCCGGGACAGGGTGGGGCACTGAAGCTTTCTTT. It yields the protein CSASSGTGWGTEAFF. This chain joins TRBV20-1 and TRBJ1-1, with 9 bases lining up with TRBD1. CDR1 is DFQATT and CDR2 is SNEGSKA in the germline V gene (reference sequence). The CDR3 length is 15 residues. V shed 5 bases and J 4 bases; nucleotides not matched to a gene: 11.

The chain carries TRBV7-9 and TRBJ1-1; 8 nucleotides agree with TRBD1. The germline CDR1 and CDR2 sequences are SEHNR and FQNEAQ (reference sequence). With V trimmed by 6 bases and J by 1 base, 4 bases remained unmatched. The CDR3 is 14 residues long. CDR3 DNA: TGTGCCAGCAGACCTGACAGGGGGAACACTGAAGCTTTCTTT. Its protein product is CASRPDRGNTEAFF.

The DNA for the CDR3 is TGTGCCAGCAGCGTAGACGATCGACCCGGCTACGAGCAGTACTTC. Protein sequence: CASSVDDRPGYEQYF. The chain combines TRBV9 with TRBJ2-7, with D unclear. The CDR3 sequence is 15 residues long. V was shortened by 0 bases and J by 3 bases, with 13 bases between the two germline ends. Germline lookup yields CDR1 SGDLS and CDR2 YYNGEE. Full variable domain (missing parts from reference TRBV9 and TRBJ2-7): DSGVTQTPKHLITATGQRVTLRCSPRSGDLSVYWYQQSLDQGLQFLIQYYNGEERAKGNILERFSAQQFPDLHSELNLSSLELGDSALYFCASSVDDRPGYEQYFGPGTRLTVT.

This chain connects TRBV20-1 to TRBJ2-7; possibly TRBD2 for D (6 bases). The CDR3 has 14 amino acids. CDR1 and CDR2 from the germline V gene are DFQATT and SNEGSKA (reference sequence). Trimming took off 5 bases at V and 2 bases at J, with 16 bases between the two ends. The DNA of the CDR3 is TGCAGTGCTGAATCGGGGGTTTCCCCCTACGAGCAGTACTTC. Its protein product is CSAESGVSPYEQYF.

This chain joins TRBV2 and TRBJ2-1; 9 nucleotides align to TRBD2. The CDR3 consists of 19 residues. Germline trimming cut 2 bases from V and 4 bases from J; bases unmatched to any gene: 15. Germline V gives CDR1 SNHLY, CDR2 FYNNEI. The CDR3: CASSEWAGGHLGAYNEQFF. The CDR3 region has the DNA TGTGCCAGCAGTGAATGGGCGGGGGGGCACCTGGGTGCGTACAATGAGCAGTTCTTC. The full variable domain, completed using reference TRBV2 and TRBJ2-1, is EPEVTQTPSHQVTQMGQEVILRCVPISNHLYFYWYRQILGQKVEFLVSFYNNEISEKSEIFDDQFSVERPDGSNFTLKIRSTKLEDSAMYFCASSEWAGGHLGAYNEQFFGPGTRLTVL.

The CDR3 region has the DNA TGCGCCAGCAGCTTTTCTAGCGGGATCTACGAGCAGTACTTC. Protein: CASSFSSGIYEQYF. This chain connects TRBV5-1 to TRBJ2-7; 9 bases map to TRBD2. After removal of 2 bases from V and 3 bases from J, the junction contained 3 bases not matched to a gene. The germline CDR1 and CDR2 sequences are SGHRS and YFSETQ. This CDR3 comprises 14 residues.

CDR3 amino acids: CASSLDTAYYGYTF. The DNA for the CDR3 is TGTGCCAGCAGCTTAGATACAGCTTACTATGGCTACACCTTC. The chain recombines TRBV7-9 with TRBJ1-2; D gene uncertain. Trimming removed 1 base at V and 3 bases at J, with 9 bases between. This CDR3 region has 14 residues. Germline V gene data show CDR1 as SEHNR and CDR2 as FQNEAQ (reference sequence).

V usage is TRBV20-1 and J usage is TRBJ1-1, with 7 bases aligning to TRBD1. The CDR3 is 12 amino acids. Germline values: CDR1 DFQATT, CDR2 SNEGSKA (reference sequence). V trimming: 6 bases; J trimming: 0 bases; junction bases outside the gene matches: 1. CDR3 protein: CSADRVNTEAFF. The DNA of the CDR3 is TGCAGTGCAGACAGGGTGAACACTGAAGCTTTCTTT.

V and J are TRBV29-1 and TRBJ2-5, with 9 bases identical to TRBD2. Germline CDR1 reads SQVTM; CDR2 reads ANQGSEA. This CDR3 is built from 14 residues. V trimming: 7 bases; J trimming: 1 base; junction bases outside the gene matches: 7. CDR3: CSAGGSGGQETQYF. CDR3 coding DNA: TGCAGCGCCGGGGGTAGCGGGGGCCAAGAGACCCAGTACTTC.

This clonotype has only a few counts. V and J are TRBV20-1 and TRBJ2-7; the D gene is possibly TRBD2 (5 bases). Per germline, CDR1 DFQATT and CDR2 SNEGSKA (reference sequence). The CDR3 is 13 residues long. Trimming shortened V by 4 bases and J by 11 bases, and 21 bases separated the two germline ends. The CDR3 DNA sequence: TGCAGTGCTACCGAGAATCTACTCTCCGGGAAGTACTTC. Protein: CSATENLLSGKYF.

This clonotype showed up just a few times. This sequence joins TRBV7-6 and TRBJ1-1; D unresolved. The germline gives CDR1 SGHVS, CDR2 FNYEAQ. Trimming took 0 bases from V and 1 from J, leaving 9 bases between them. This CDR3 spans 15 amino acids. The CDR3 nucleotides are TGTGCCAGCAGCTTAGCGGAAGACGGGAACACTGAAGCTTTCTTT. Residues: CASSLAEDGNTEAFF.

This clonotype has only a few counts. The chain combines TRBV5-1 with TRBJ1-2; 10 bases align to TRBD1. The trim removed 4 bases at V and 8 bases at J, leaving 11 bases unmatched. The V gene's germline CDR1 is SGHRS and CDR2 YFSETQ. The CDR3 has 15 residues. Here the CDR3 DNA reads TGCGCCAGCAGCGCCTCCGGGACAGGGGAATGGGGCTACACCTTC. Encoded protein: CASSASGTGEWGYTF.

This rearrangement joins TRBV5-1 to TRBJ2-1; 8 bases fit TRBD2. Germline V gives CDR1 SGHRS, CDR2 YFSETQ. Trimming cost V 2 bases and J 5 bases; bases outside gene matches: 6. This CDR3 spans 15 amino acids. The CDR3 bases are TGCGCCAGCAGCTTATTAGCGGGGAGCAACAATGAGCAGTTCTTC. It specifies CASSLLAGSNNEQFF.

This sequence joins TRBV7-9 and TRBJ2-7, with D perhaps given as TRBD1 or TRBD2 (5 bases each). The germline V gene encodes CDR1 SEHNR and CDR2 FQNEAQ (reference sequence). The CDR3 is 14 residues long. V lost 2 bases and J lost 2, with 10 bases in between. In DNA, the CDR3 is TGTGCCAGCAGCTTATCAGGGACGACCTACGAGCAGTACTTC. This encodes CASSLSGTTYEQYF. The variable domain in full, completed from reference TRBV7-9 and TRBJ2-7, reads DTGVSQNPRHKITKRGQNVTFRCDPISEHNRLYWYRQTLGQGPEFLTYFQNEAQLEKSRLLSDRFSAERPKGSFSTLEIQRTEQGDSAMYLCASSLSGTTYEQYFGPGTRLTVT.

This clonotype showed up just a few times. J is TRBJ2-5 and V is TRBV12-3 or TRBV12-4; the D gene could be TRBD1 or TRBD2 (5 bases each). The CDR3 consists of 15 residues. Trimming took off 4 bases at V and 1 base at J, with 13 bases between the two ends. The CDR3 region is CASSSGTLAQETQYF. The CDR3, as DNA: TGTGCCAGCAGTTCGGGGACCCTCGCCCAAGAGACCCAGTACTTC.

The sample holds a few counts of this clonotype. The rearrangement links TRBV29-1 to TRBJ1-1; 7 bases align to TRBD1. V lost 3 bases and J lost 1; bases outside the gene matches: 5. This CDR3 has 14 residues. Germline V lookup: CDR1 SQVTM, CDR2 ANQGSEA. The CDR3 DNA is TGCAGCGTTGACCGACAGGGCGGGAACACTGAAGCTTTCTTT. Protein product: CSVDRQGGNTEAFF. The whole variable domain, filled in from reference TRBV29-1 and TRBJ1-1, reads SAVISQKPSRDICQRGTSLTIQCQVDSQVTMMFWYRQQPGQSLTLIATANQGSEATYESGFVIDKFPISRPNLTFSTLTVSNMSPEDSSIYLCSVDRQGGNTEAFFGQGTRLTVV.

The chain carries TRBV12-3 or TRBV12-4 and TRBJ2-1; 8 bases align to TRBD1. The CDR3 sequence is 15 residues long. V gave up 10 bases and J gave up 7 bases; unmatched junction bases: 15. CDR3 nucleotide sequence: TGTGCCACCGTAAAGGGGACAGGTGGCCGTAATGAGCAGTTCTTC. As protein: CATVKGTGGRNEQFF.

V is TRBV4-2 and J is TRBJ1-6; the D gene is possibly TRBD1 (5 bases). Germline V gene lookup returns CDR1 LGHNA and CDR2 YNFKEQ. The CDR3 covers 15 residues. The V and J ends lost 0 bases and 9 bases respectively, with 12 bases between them. The CDR3 DNA sequence: TGTGCCAGCAGCCAAGATCGGCAGGGTTCTTCACCCCTCCACTTT. This sequence encodes CASSQDRQGSSPLHF.

This chain joins TRBV5-1 and TRBJ2-7; D may be TRBD1 or TRBD2 (5 bases each). V was cut by 3 bases and J by 0 bases, with 28 bases left in between. Germline CDR1 reads SGHRS; CDR2 reads YFSETQ. This CDR3 has 20 residues. The CDR3 spells CASSYALGAGPSSSSYEQYF. CDR3 bases: TGCGCCAGCAGCTACGCCCTGGGAGCAGGGCCGTCCTCGAGCTCCTACGAGCAGTACTTC.

This clonotype was seen only a few times. The rearrangement links TRBV25-1 to TRBJ2-2; TRBD2 matches at 9 bases. CDR1 and CDR2 (germline): MGHDK, SYGVNS. This CDR3 is built from 14 residues. V dropped 7 bases and J dropped 4; count of bases not matched to a gene: 4. CDR3 in DNA: TGTGCCAGCACCCTAGCGGGGTCCACCGGGGAGCTGTTTTTT. Residues: CASTLAGSTGELFF.

The V gene is TRBV12-3 or TRBV12-4, the J gene TRBJ1-2; perhaps TRBD1 as D (5 bases). The CDR3 covers 13 residues. V was cut by 5 bases and J by 3 bases, with 10 bases left in between. CDR3 coding DNA: TGTGCCAGCAGTCCGGAGGGGTACTATGGCTACACCTTC. It codes for CASSPEGYYGYTF.